This T cell receptor beta chain was sequenced during a study of OX40 agonist ivuxolimab in advanced cancers. This clone was seen a single time. The protocol was immunoSEQ multiplex PCR, while the TCRdb copy is restricted to in-frame clones and leaves out a portion. The sample consists of about 89,000 clones, about 86% of them appearing once. Germline V CDR1 and CDR2: SEHNR, FQNEAQ (reference sequence). There are 14 residues in the CDR3. Trimming took 7 bases from V and 0 from J; bases not matched to a gene: 3. This sequence joins TRBV7-9 and TRBJ2-7; 10 bases line up with TRBD2. This sequence was found in an adult with an advanced solid tumor such as melanoma, head and neck, liver or kidney cancer. This sample comprised CD4+ or CD8+ T cells sorted from blood, obtained in a trial of the OX40 agonist ivuxolimab. The CDR3, as DNA: TGTGCCAGCACCGGGACTAGCGCCTCCTACGAGCAGTACTTC. This gives the protein CASTGTSASYEQYF.